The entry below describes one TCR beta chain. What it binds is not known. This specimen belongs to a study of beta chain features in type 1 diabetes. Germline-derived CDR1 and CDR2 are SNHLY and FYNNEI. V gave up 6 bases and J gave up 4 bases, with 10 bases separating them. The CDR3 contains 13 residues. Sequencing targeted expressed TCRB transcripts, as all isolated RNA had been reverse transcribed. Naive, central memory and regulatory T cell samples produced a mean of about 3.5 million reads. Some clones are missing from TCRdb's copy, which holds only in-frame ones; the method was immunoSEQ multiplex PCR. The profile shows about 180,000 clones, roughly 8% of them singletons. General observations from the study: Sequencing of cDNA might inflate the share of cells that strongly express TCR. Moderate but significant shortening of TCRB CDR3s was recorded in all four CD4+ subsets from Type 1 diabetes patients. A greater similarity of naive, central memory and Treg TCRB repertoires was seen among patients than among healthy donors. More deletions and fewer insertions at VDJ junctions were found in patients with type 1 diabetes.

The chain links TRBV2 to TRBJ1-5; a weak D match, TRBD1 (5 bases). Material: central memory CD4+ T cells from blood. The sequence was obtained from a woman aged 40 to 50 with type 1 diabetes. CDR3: CASSANRNQPQHF. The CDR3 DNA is TGTGCCAGCAGCGCAAACAGGAATCAGCCCCAGCATTTT. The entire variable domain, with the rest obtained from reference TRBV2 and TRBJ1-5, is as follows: EPEVTQTPSHQVTQMGQEVILRCVPISNHLYFYWYRQILGQKVEFLVSFYNNEISEKSEIFDDQFSVERPDGSNFTLKIRSTKLEDSAMYFCASSANRNQPQHFGDGTRLSIL.